The clone carrying this T cell receptor beta chain was observed at least ten times. Building the TCR beta libraries relied on iRepertoire HTBI primers, and CDR3 regions underwent Arm-PCR. TCRdb redid the calling of the multiplex PCR reads with MiXCR, one entry per CDR3 protein. The sample has roughly 350,000 distinct CDR3 sequences, 15% to 20% seen once; the top ten hold 20% to 25%. The sample is drawn from a study of regulatory T cells in long-lasting Graves disease. The time point is: newly diagnosed GD, antithyroid drugs for less than 3 months. PBMC RNA served as the TCR library source. V lost 4 bases and J 5 bases, leaving 9 bases between the germline ends. The germline V gene encodes CDR1 SNHLY and CDR2 FYNNEI. The CDR3 has 13 residues. The sample was also reused in another study, on T cells in Graves' hyperthyroidism and ophthalmopathy. This second report adds: Exclusion of a patient resulted from uncontrolled infection, other autoimmune disease, pregnancy or lactation.

This chain joins TRBV2 and TRBJ2-1; possible D gene TRBD1, 5 bases. This specimen was peripheral blood mononuclear cells (PBMCs), taken at new diagnosis, from a patient treated with antithyroid drugs. This receptor was taken from a woman aged 18-29 years with Graves disease. The DNA for the CDR3 is TGTGCCAGCAGTGCTACAGGAGACAATGAGCAGTTCTTC. This gives the protein CASSATGDNEQFF.